The next 2 T cell receptor beta chains were all read from a single sample in a study of T cells in Graves' hyperthyroidism and ophthalmopathy (dated by TCRdb to about 2019). The receptor library was made with multiplex PCR. The sequencing machine was an Illumina HiSeq 2000. Amplification of TCR beta CDR3 regions was carried out from RNA transcripts. The first round of RT-PCR for the TCR CDR3 was performed with the HTBI primer set and the Qiagen OneStep RT-PCR kit. The public reads were reanalyzed by TCRdb: fastp trimming at Q25, MiXCR alignment, in-frame beta chains only. Every distinct CDR3 protein forms one entry, paired with its most common genes and DNA. The sample data list 500,000 to 550,000 distinct CDR3 sequences, and under 25% of these were observed just once. The ten biggest clones cover about 30% of the sample. Sequencing used blood. The receptors here all came from a man aged 18 to 29 with Graves' hyperthyroidism.

In its sample, this clonotype was seen a few times. The CDR3 sequence is CASSLAFQGRDEQFF. The CDR3, as DNA: TGTGCCAGCAGCTTAGCGTTTCAGGGGCGCGATGAGCAGTTCTTC. This chain links TRBV7-9 with TRBJ2-1, with TRBD1 as a possible D gene (6 bases). The V gene lost 0 bases and the J gene lost 8 bases, with 14 bases spanning the gap. In germline, CDR1 is SEHNR, CDR2 FQNEAQ (reference sequence). This CDR3 is built from 15 residues.

The chain couples TRBV11-2 to TRBJ1-2, with D unresolved. The CDR3 length is 16 residues. V shed 5 bases and J shed 4 bases, with 20 bases lying between them. Germline assignment: CDR1 SGHAT and CDR2 FQNNGV. CDR3 nucleotides: TGTGCCAGCAGCCCCTTGAGGGAGGGCAGCACCTATGGCTACACCTTC. Its translation is CASSPLREGSTYGYTF.